This T cell receptor (beta chain) was profiled in a study of Graves' ophthalmopathy and Graves' hyperthyroidism (dated by TCRdb to 2016 to 2018). About the full investigation: Peripheral blood samples were taken at the time of initial diagnosis, before any treatment was given. To tell Graves' ophthalmopathy apart from Graves' hyperthyroidism, and to predict which patients would progress to ophthalmopathy, the study relied on TCR beta repertoire signatures. In total, approximately 140 blood samples were TCR-sequenced: 43 ophthalmopathy, 80 or so hyperthyroidism and 17 hyperthyroidism-to-ophthalmopathy patients. To explore V-J signatures that separate ophthalmopathy from hyperthyroidism, a discovery set of approximately 100 patients was enrolled, consisting of about 45 with ophthalmopathy and some 56 with stable hyperthyroidism. An independent validation cohort comprised 18 hyperthyroidism patients and about 16 patients who later progressed from hyperthyroidism to ophthalmopathy. T-cell repertoires of thyroid tissue and blood were compared in six or seven hyperthyroidism patients. After sampling, hyperthyroidism patients received methimazole starting at 30 mg daily, and ophthalmopathy patients received high-dose intravenous methylprednisolone. The 85 to 100 discovery patients were randomly split 7:3 into training and test sets.

This clonotype was observed many times. There is no known antigen for this receptor. No much larger clone is present one base from it, and per-base qualities are unavailable. Results and caveats for the whole study, not just this receptor: No statistical method was used to predetermine the sample size, and group allocation was not hidden from the investigators. In validation, the model predicted ophthalmopathy progression with about 70% sensitivity and 72.22% specificity; some 13 predicted patients were CT-confirmed with GO in a median of approximately 6.2 months. Ophthalmopathy was separated from stable hyperthyroidism by the 13-signature model with about 89% sensitivity and about 81% specificity in cross-validation and with 80%/75% in the test set. Most expanded thyroid clonotypes with a frequency above 0.001 also appeared in blood, which suggests that blood repertoires may reflect the immune response in the thyroid.

The CDR3 numbers 14 residues from cysteine through phenylalanine. Only CDR3 DNA remains: 42 bases, in frame from the first base. The junction carries 5 bases between V and J, which are trimmed by 0 bases and 0 bases respectively. The CDR1 and CDR2 encoded by the germline V gene (reference sequence) are WNHNN and SYGVQD. Hyperthyroidism was considered stable if no progression to ophthalmopathy occurred within 18 months of follow-up. Hyperthyroidism patients were newly diagnosed, were aged 18 to 65 years, and had a disease duration under 2 months. Anyone with other autoimmune diseases, uncontrolled infections, pregnancy or lactation was excluded from the study. Diagnosis was based on clinical symptoms, serum thyroxine, TRAb, thyroid ultrasound and orbital computed tomography. PBMCs were isolated from approximately 10 ml of fresh peripheral blood by Ficoll-Paque density gradient centrifugation. Total RNA was extracted with Trizol reagent and quality-checked on an Agilent 2100 Bioanalyzer.

For repertoire sequencing, the TCR beta CDR3 regions were amplified from RNA transcripts. The first round was an RT-PCR using HTBI primers with the Qiagen OneStep RT-PCR kit, and this first round was followed by a second-round multiplex PCR, then size selection and purification. Libraries were sequenced on an Illumina HiSeq2000 using paired-end 100 bp reads. The authors processed their data as follows. SOAPnuke was used to process the reads, removing any read that contained adapters or uncalled bases, had a mean Phred below 15, or lacked an exact match to the constant primer or identifier. COPE v1.2.5 was used to merge high-quality paired reads. Clonotypes were defined as unique nucleotide sequences and were aligned to IMGT TRB V, D and J references using MiTCR v1.1. Analysis was restricted to V-J combinations with a frequency above 0.0001, which covered roughly 99% of repertoires. A TCR clonal expansion and chaos score per V-J combination was defined as the ratio of F50 clonal expansion to chaos observed in the TCRdist matrix. Welch's t-statistics and random forest were used to narrow the features down to around 13 V-J combinations, which were then fed into a naive Bayes classifier. The Morisita-Horn index was used to measure how similar the thyroid and blood repertoires were. The public reads were run again by TCRdb, first through fastp at Q25 and then through MiXCR, and only productive beta chains were kept. Each entry is one CDR3 protein sequence, shown with its most common DNA and genes. The V and J calls shown here were made by TCRdb, not taken from the authors' results. The sample yields approximately 410,000 distinct CDR3 sequences; just over 15% were counted once. The ten top clones hold approximately 7% of the sample.

The receptor was derived from a young woman with stable Graves' hyperthyroidism. Donor details come from another sample of the same person, matched by shared clones. Sequencing used peripheral blood. The rearrangement joined TRBV10-1 to TRBJ1-1, with the D segment identity uncertain. The CDR3 is CASSESILNTEAFF. Here is the DNA: TGCGCCAGCAGTGAGTCGATTCTGAACACTGAAGCTTTCTTT.